These 25 T cell receptor beta chains were sequenced from one sample in a study of beta chain features in type 1 diabetes. Expressed TCRB transcripts were sequenced after all isolated RNA was converted to cDNA. Generated by immunoSEQ multiplex PCR, the TCRdb table keeps only in-frame clones and is missing some. The sample has 160,000 or so clones, 11% seen once. The sample comprised central memory CD4+ T cells from blood. All receptors come from a man aged 18 to 29 in good health.

The rearrangement joins TRBV7-6 to TRBJ2-1; weak D call: TRBD2 (6 bases). This CDR3 contains 14 residues. CDR1 and CDR2 from the germline V gene are SGHVS and FNYEAQ. With 1 base removed from V and 3 bases from J, the gap between germline ends came to 7 bases. CDR3 loop: CASSLVGGYNEQFF. The CDR3 nucleotides read TGTGCCAGCAGCTTAGTGGGGGGCTACAATGAGCAGTTCTTC.

This clone was seen many times. The rearrangement links TRBV14 to TRBJ2-6, with 8 bases matching TRBD1. J lost 5 bases, V lost 0 bases, and 0 bases had no gene match. The CDR3 spans 15 residues. CDR1 and CDR2 (germline): SGHDN, FVKESK. DNA for the CDR3: TGTGCCAGCAGCCAAGACAGGGGGCGGGCCAACGTCCTGACTTTC. Amino acids: CASSQDRGRANVLTF.

V usage is TRBV7-2 and J usage is TRBJ1-1, with D perhaps matching TRBD1 (5 bases). The length of the CDR3 is 13 residues. The germline V gene encodes CDR1 SGHTA and CDR2 FQGNSA. The V and J ends lost 6 bases and 4 bases respectively, with 12 bases between them. CDR3 in amino acids: CASSRPRGTEAFF. CDR3 sequence (DNA): TGTGCCAGCAGTCGGCCGAGGGGCACTGAAGCTTTCTTT.

On this clone itself: One junction end disagrees with the germline gene, perhaps due to a read error. The genes are TRBV2 and TRBJ2-7, with a possible D match to TRBD2 (5 bases). Germline V lookup: CDR1 SNHLY, CDR2 FYNNEI. The CDR3 is made up of 12 amino acids. The CDR3 is CASSVSEAYVAF. The CDR3, as DNA: TGTGCCAGCAGTGTTTCGGAGGCCTATGTAGCCTTC. The full variable domain, in which reference TRBV2 and TRBJ2-7 provide the parts outside the CDR3, is EPEVTQTPSHQVTQMGQEVILRCVPISNHLYFYWYRQILGQKVEFLVSFYNNEISEKSEIFDDQFSVERPDGSNFTLKIRSTKLEDSAMYFCASSVSEAYVAFGPGTRLTVT.

This clone was observed a handful of times. V and J are TRBV9 and TRBJ1-5; TRBD1 might be the D (5 bases). The CDR3 totals 13 residues. Germline V gene lookup returns CDR1 SGDLS and CDR2 YYNGEE. V was cut by 2 bases and J by 11 bases, with 14 bases left in between. The CDR3 sequence is CASSVGPREAQHF. The CDR3 DNA reads as TGTGCCAGCAGCGTTGGTCCCAGGGAGGCCCAGCATTTT.

This clone was counted a single time. This chain connects TRBV30 to TRBJ1-5; 7 nucleotides agree with TRBD1. Germline CDR1 is GTSNPN and CDR2 is SVGIG (reference sequence). The CDR3 has 15 residues. Trimming took 0 bases from V and 3 from J; bases not matched to a gene: 5. DNA of the CDR3: TGTGCCTGGAGTGTACGAGGGGGCTTCAATCAGCCCCAGCATTTT. It codes for CAWSVRGGFNQPQHF.

There are many counts of this clone. This chain links TRBV10-3 with TRBJ1-2, with no clear D. The CDR3 extends over 12 amino acids. The V gene's germline CDR1 is ENHRY and CDR2 SYGVKD. The V end lost 6 bases, the J end lost 1 base, and 6 bases lay between the germline ends. As DNA, the CDR3 is TGTGCCATCAGAGCCAGTAACTATGGCTACACCTTC. Its protein product is CAIRASNYGYTF.

J is TRBJ1-2 and V is TRBV7-2; D remains ambiguous. The germline CDR1 and CDR2 sequences are SGHTA and FQGNSA. The CDR3 spans 11 residues. This CDR3 is CAGSRDYGYTF. CDR3 DNA sequence: TGTGCGGGGTCTAGGGACTATGGCTACACCTTC.

The chain carries TRBV30 and TRBJ2-7; D remains unclear. Germline V gene data show CDR1 as GTSNPN and CDR2 as SVGIG (reference sequence). The CDR3 is made up of 11 amino acids. V was shortened by 4 bases and J by 3 bases, with 7 bases between the two germline ends. The CDR3 protein is CAWILNYEQYF. CDR3 coding DNA: TGTGCCTGGATCCTGAACTACGAGCAGTACTTC.

The V call is TRBV2, the J call TRBJ1-2; D possibly corresponds to TRBD1 (5 bases). Germline V gene sequence: CDR1 SNHLY, CDR2 FYNNEI. The CDR3 is made up of 11 amino acids. Trimming removed 8 bases from V and 6 bases from J, with 10 bases in between. CDR3: CASAGWDGYTF. The DNA for the CDR3 is TGTGCCAGCGCAGGGTGGGATGGCTACACCTTC.

This clone was detected only a few times. The genes are TRBV29-1 and TRBJ2-2; D gene uncertain. The V gene's germline CDR1 is SQVTM and CDR2 ANQGSEA. This CDR3 spans 15 amino acids. V dropped 4 bases and J dropped 8 bases, with 20 bases sitting between them. The DNA for the CDR3 is TGCAGCGTTGCCCTCCTCCGGGTCCCGACGGGGGAGCTGTTTTTT. Its translation: CSVALLRVPTGELFF.

There are a few counts of this clone. The chain has TRBV5-6 and TRBJ2-7; D perhaps matches TRBD1 (6 bases). Germline V CDR1 and CDR2: SGHDT, YYEEEE. CDR3 length: 14 residues. The germline V and J ends were trimmed by 4 bases and 2 bases, with 13 bases remaining between them. CDR3 sequence reads: CASSPNGQTYEQYF. For the CDR3, the DNA is TGTGCCAGCAGCCCTAACGGACAGACCTACGAGCAGTACTTC. Full variable domain (missing parts from reference TRBV5-6 and TRBJ2-7): DAGVTQSPTHLIKTRGQQVTLRCSPKSGHDTVSWYQQALGQGPQFIFQYYEEEERQRGNFPDRFSGHQFPNYSSELNVNALLLGDSALYLCASSPNGQTYEQYFGPGTRLTVT.

This CDR3 reads CASSDPRSGSLGEQYF. The CDR3 bases are TGTGCCAGCAGCGACCCCCGGTCCGGGAGTCTGGGGGAGCAGTACTTC. The V gene is TRBV5-4, the J gene TRBJ2-7; a weak D match, TRBD2 (6 bases). V was cut by 4 bases and J by 7 bases, with 24 bases left in between. CDR3 size: 16 residues. Germline assignment: CDR1 SGHNT and CDR2 YYREEE (reference sequence).

This clone was detected a few times. J is TRBJ2-3 and V is TRBV14; D is unclear. Germline CDR1 and CDR2: SGHDN and FVKESK. Between the trimmed V and J ends, which lost 2 bases and 0 bases, there was a span of 6 bases. The CDR3 sequence is 14 residues long. The chain's CDR3 is CASSQRVSTDTQYF. In DNA form, the CDR3 reads TGTGCCAGCAGCCAAAGAGTTAGCACAGATACGCAGTATTTT.

There are a few counts of this clone. The rearrangement uses TRBV6-5 and TRBJ2-1, with TRBD1 identical over 7 bases. Germline V gene lookup returns CDR1 MNHEY and CDR2 SVGAGI. The CDR3 length is 14 residues. V was pared by 8 bases and J by 0 bases, with 4 bases of the junction left unmatched. The CDR3 region has the DNA TGTGCCAGCGGACAGGACAGCTCCTACAATGAGCAGTTCTTC. Translating it yields CASGQDSSYNEQFF.

This clone was found a few times. This chain joins TRBV4-3 and TRBJ1-2; D is perhaps TRBD1 (5 bases). Trimming left V 0 bases short and J 7 bases short, with 12 bases between. The CDR3 has 14 amino acids. Germline V gene data show CDR1 as LGHNA and CDR2 as YSLEER. CDR3 amino acids: CASSQDAAGTGYTF. The CDR3 DNA sequence: TGCGCCAGCAGCCAAGATGCCGCGGGGACTGGCTACACCTTC.

The chain carries TRBV30 and TRBJ1-2; TRBD1 might be the D (6 bases). This CDR3 is 13 amino acids long. From germline, CDR1 is GTSNPN and CDR2 SVGIG (reference sequence). V was trimmed by 0 bases and J by 4 bases, leaving 9 bases between them. CDR3 in amino acids: CAWSVQQGYGYTF. The CDR3 DNA reads TGTGCCTGGAGTGTACAACAGGGCTATGGCTACACCTTC. Together with reference TRBV30 and TRBJ1-2, the CDR3 gives the full variable domain: SQTIHQWPATLVQPVGSPLSLECTVEGTSNPNLYWYRQAAGRGLQLLFYSVGIGQISSEVPQNLSASRPQDRQFILSSKKLLLSDSGFYLCAWSVQQGYGYTFGSGTRLTVV.

V gene TRBV29-1 combines with J gene TRBJ1-3; D ambiguous. CDR1 is SQVTM and CDR2 is ANQGSEA in the germline V gene. CDR3 length equals 13 residues. V lost 3 bases, J lost 0 bases, and 6 bases lay in between. Written as DNA, the CDR3 is TGCAGCGTTGACGGTAGCTCTGGAAACACCATATATTTT. It translates to CSVDGSSGNTIYF.

This clone was seen more than once but under ten times. This sequence joins TRBV6-5 and TRBJ2-1, with 8 bases lining up with TRBD1. This CDR3 is built from 15 residues. From germline, CDR1 is MNHEY and CDR2 SVGAGI. V shed 6 bases, J shed 4 bases, and the junction held 8 bases outside the gene matches. The CDR3 loop reads CASRFTGGSYNEQFF. For the CDR3, the DNA is TGTGCCAGCAGGTTCACAGGGGGAAGTTACAATGAGCAGTTCTTC.

This clone turned up a few times. The chain couples TRBV2 to TRBJ2-5; D is undetermined. Trimming shortened V by 2 bases and J by 4 bases, and 11 bases separated the two germline ends. This CDR3 contains 14 residues. The germline CDR1 and CDR2 sequences are SNHLY and FYNNEI. The CDR3 is CASSEIGIRETQYF. The CDR3 bases are TGTGCCAGCAGTGAAATTGGGATTAGAGAGACCCAGTACTTC.

The chain uses TRBV6-5 and TRBJ1-2; no firm D call. V lost 6 bases and J lost 5, with 13 bases in between. This CDR3 has 13 residues. Germline V gene lookup returns CDR1 MNHEY and CDR2 SVGAGI. The CDR3 region has the DNA TGTGCCAGCAGCAACGTGGGAGAGTATGGCTACACCTTC. This sequence encodes CASSNVGEYGYTF.

The table lists this clone with a few counts. V gene TRBV29-1 combines with J gene TRBJ2-1; D tentatively reads TRBD1 or TRBD2 (5 bases each). The CDR3 length is 14 residues. Germline-derived CDR1 and CDR2 are SQVTM and ANQGSEA. The V end lost 4 bases, the J end lost 1 base, and 11 bases lay between the germline ends. CDR3 in DNA: TGCAGCGTTGGGGGAGCAGGGTCCTACAATGAGCAGTTCTTC. Its protein is CSVGGAGSYNEQFF.

The J gene is TRBJ2-7, the V gene TRBV10-3, with TRBD1 as a possible D gene (5 bases). Trimming stripped 6 bases from V and 7 bases from J, with 16 bases between. This CDR3 comprises 13 residues. The germline V gene encodes CDR1 ENHRY and CDR2 SYGVKD. DNA of the CDR3: TGTGCCATCAGAGACAGTGACCTACGAGAGCAGTACTTC. This gives the protein CAIRDSDLREQYF.

V usage is TRBV29-1 and J usage is TRBJ1-1; 7 positions agree with TRBD1. Looked up from germline, CDR1 is SQVTM and CDR2 is ANQGSEA. With 6 bases clipped from V and 3 bases from J, the junction kept 4 bases outside the gene matches. This CDR3 has 12 amino acids. CDR3 nucleotide sequence: TGCAGCGTCGGACAGGCCTACACTGAAGCTTTCTTT. It encodes CSVGQAYTEAFF.

This clone occurred a few times. The rearrangement joins TRBV7-7 to TRBJ2-3; the match to TRBD2 covers 7 bases. J gave up 2 bases and V 5 bases, and 7 bases lay outside the gene matches. CDR1 is SSHAT, CDR2 FNYEAQ, per germline (reference sequence). This CDR3 is 15 amino acids long. The CDR3 sequence is CASSRSGLHTDTQYF. In DNA, the CDR3 is TGTGCCAGCAGCCGATCGGGACTACACACAGATACGCAGTATTTT. Combining the CDR3 with reference TRBV7-7 and TRBJ2-3 gives the whole variable domain GAGVSQSPRYKVTKRGQDVTLRCDPISSHATLYWYQQALGQGPEFLTYFNYEAQPDKSGLPSDRFSAERPEGSISTLTIQRTEQRDSAMYRCASSRSGLHTDTQYFGPGTRLTVL.